This is a list of T cell receptor beta chains from one sample in a study of PD-1 blockade in classical Hodgkin lymphoma. Some clones are missing from TCRdb's copy, which holds only in-frame ones; the method was immunoSEQ multiplex PCR. The data show approximately 37,000 clones, around 80% seen once. The material sequenced was peripheral blood mononuclear cells (PBMCs), taken at baseline. Source of these receptors: a human donor with classical Hodgkin lymphoma. Each CDR3 is given without its conserved first and last residue. Each record gives: clone size, V gene, J gene, CDR3 protein. Clone size, where shown, is once, few, many, or a class for clones that have expanded.

size: NA; V: TRBV18; J: TRBJ2-5; CDR3: ASSPGFGEGETQY
size: NA; V: TRBV7-9; J: TRBJ2-4; CDR3: ASSLEPAGGYVKNIQY
size: NA; V: TRBV10-1; J: TRBJ2-1; CDR3: ASSEPGGEQF
size: few; V: TRBV6-6; J: TRBJ2-1; CDR3: ASSYVAGESYNEQF
size: NA; V: TRBV11-3; J: TRBJ1-5; CDR3: ASSGKADSNQPQH
size: NA; V: TRBV6-4; J: TRBJ2-7; CDR3: ASRTPYRVDYEQY
size: NA; V: TRBV6-5; J: TRBJ1-1; CDR3: ASSYSGGNTEAF
size: NA; V: TRBV29-1; J: TRBJ1-1; CDR3: SVDGGGRTEAF
size: NA; V: TRBV19; J: TRBJ1-2; CDR3: ASSIPGPYGYT
size: NA; V: TRBV6-5; J: TRBJ2-7; CDR3: ASSYASSYEQY
size: NA; V: TRBV18; J: TRBJ2-5; CDR3: ASSLRTGNGETQY
size: NA; V: TRBV2; J: TRBJ1-4; CDR3: ASSEDRAGEKLF
size: NA; V: TRBV6-6; J: TRBJ2-7; CDR3: ASSTTEFSYEQY
size: NA; V: TRBV6-5; J: TRBJ2-1; CDR3: ASSSLAGSSYNEQF
size: NA; V: TRBV9; J: TRBJ2-6; CDR3: ASSAGTGAGANVLT